This T cell receptor beta chain was retrieved from a study of T cell changes during pregnancy in multiple sclerosis. The V gene lost 3 bases and the J gene lost 2 bases, with 11 bases spanning the gap. CDR3 length equals 15 residues. Germline assignment: CDR1 LNHNV and CDR2 YYDKDF (reference sequence). Produced via immunoSEQ multiplex PCR; TCRdb's table is partial and in-frame only. The sample has 55,000 to 80,000 clones; roughly 88% are singletons. This sample comprised peripheral blood, obtained after pregnancy. This chain links TRBV15 with TRBJ1-5, with a weak D call TRBD1 (5 bases). The sequence derives from a female donor in good health, enrolled as a control in a pregnancy study. The CDR3 spells CATSSWGEGNQPQHF. The CDR3 DNA reads TGTGCCACCAGCAGCTGGGGGGAAGGCAATCAGCCCCAGCATTTT.